Listed below are T cell receptor beta chains from one sample, sequenced in a study of molecular identifiers for immune sequencing clone quantification. A single record per CDR3 protein comes from TCRdb applying MiXCR to the PCR reads. The table lists about 630,000 distinct CDR3 sequences, less than 30% of them singletons. Sequenced sample: naive CD8+ T cells from blood, with Jurkat cell RNA spiked in. The receptors here all came from a human donor in good health. Some libraries in this study had Jurkat cell RNA spiked in. The CDR3 runs from the conserved cysteine through the conserved F or W. D genes are given only for firm matches. Only part of the rows carry a size: once, few, many, or a class if the clone is expanded.

len	abundance	d_gene	v_gene	j_gene	CDR3nt	CDR3aa
13	many	TRBD1	TRBV7-9	TRBJ1-1	TGTGCCAGCAGCGATGGGACAGGCATTGAAGCTTTCTTT	CASSDGTGIEAFF
13	few	.	TRBV7-6	TRBJ1-1	TGTGCCAGCAGTTCCGAGTTATACACTGAAGCTTTCTTT	CASSSELYTEAFF
15	many	.	TRBV24-1	TRBJ2-2	TGTGCCACCAGTGGCGGTACCTCGAACACCGGGGAGCTGTTTTTT	CATSGGTSNTGELFF
15	few	TRBD2	TRBV25-1	TRBJ2-1	TGTGCCGGCAGTGAATTTCGACTAGCGGTCGATGAGCAGTTCTTC	CAGSEFRLAVDEQFF
15	.	TRBD2	TRBV20-1	TRBJ2-7	TGCAGTGCTACTATCGGGACTAGCGGGGGGTACGAGCAGTACTTC	CSATIGTSGGYEQYF
15	.	.	TRBV18	TRBJ2-3	TGTGCCAGCTCACTAGATGCCGGGGGCACAGATACGCAGTATTTT	CASSLDAGGTDTQYF
15	many	TRBD2	TRBV7-9	TRBJ2-3	TGTGCCAGCAGCCTACTAGCGGGAGGGCCTTATACGCAGTATTTT	CASSLLAGGPYTQYF
18	.	TRBD2	TRBV20-1	TRBJ2-4	TGCAGTGCTGGCTCGGGACTAGCGGGAGATGGAACCAAAAACATTCAGTACTTC	CSAGSGLAGDGTKNIQYF
14	many	TRBD1	TRBV7-9	TRBJ2-7	TGTGCCAGCAGCTTACCGGGACAGGGATACGAGCAGTACTTC	CASSLPGQGYEQYF
11	many	.	TRBV28	TRBJ2-7	TGTGCCAGCAGTTTAGTGCACGAGCAGTACTTC	CASSLVHEQYF
16	many	.	TRBV4-1	TRBJ1-1	TGCGCCAGCAGCCACGGGATACAGGTCATGAACACTGAAGCTTTCTTT	CASSHGIQVMNTEAFF
16	few	.	TRBV20-1	TRBJ2-7	TGCAGTGCTACCAGTATGACAGATAACAACTCCTACGAGCAGTACTTC	CSATSMTDNNSYEQYF
14	few	TRBD2	TRBV20-1	TRBJ2-7	TGCAGTGCTATCGGGACTAGCGGAGCTTACGAGCAGTACTTC	CSAIGTSGAYEQYF
16	many	.	TRBV6-1	TRBJ1-1	TGTGCCACCCCCCGGGCAGGGACCCTCTTGAACACTGAAGCTTTCTTT	CATPRAGTLLNTEAFF
15	few	.	TRBV27	TRBJ2-1	TGTGCCAGCAGTTTCCAGGGGCCCTCCTACAATGAGCAGTTCTTC	CASSFQGPSYNEQFF
17	.	.	TRBV4-1	TRBJ2-1	TGCGCCAGCAGCCGAGGCCCCCAGGGGTTAGTGGTGAATGAGCAGTTCTTC	CASSRGPQGLVVNEQFF
16	.	.	TRBV2	TRBJ1-5	TGTGCCAGCAGCCCCAACGGACTTAATCAAAATCAGCCCCAGCATTTT	CASSPNGLNQNQPQHF
15	.	TRBD2	TRBV7-2	TRBJ2-5	TGTGCCAGCAGCTTACAGTTTAGCGGGAGAGAGACCCAGTACTTC	CASSLQFSGRETQYF
16	.	TRBD2	TRBV29-1	TRBJ2-7	TGCAGCGTTGCAACCGGGACTAGCGGGAGTTTCTACGAGCAGTACTTC	CSVATGTSGSFYEQYF
13	.	.	TRBV27	TRBJ2-7	TGTGCCAGCAGTTTGGGGCAGGCCTACGCGCAGTACTTC	CASSLGQAYAQYF
17	.	.	TRBV24-1	TRBJ2-2	TGTGCCACCAGTGATTCCCCACCGACAGCGAACACCGGGGAGCTGTTTTTT	CATSDSPPTANTGELFF
13	many	.	TRBV7-6	TRBJ1-2	TGTGCCAGCAGCTTACAGGAGGACTATGGCTACACCTTC	CASSLQEDYGYTF
16	.	.	TRBV30	TRBJ2-2	TGTGCCTGGAGTGTACTTATCCTCGGGGCCACCGGGGAGCTGTTTTTT	CAWSVLILGATGELFF
18	.	.	TRBV7-9	TRBJ2-3	TGTGCCAGCAGCCTCCCCGCCGGGCCACCGGGCGAGACTGATACGCAGTATTTT	CASSLPAGPPGETDTQYF
18	.	TRBD2	TRBV11-2	TRBJ2-7	TGTGCCAGCAGCTTAGTTGTTAGCGGACTAGCGTCAGCCTACGAGCAGTACTTC	CASSLVVSGLASAYEQYF
14	.	.	TRBV19	TRBJ2-2	TGTGCCAGTAGATTGGGGGTTAACACCGGGGAGCTGTTTTTT	CASRLGVNTGELFF
15	.	TRBD2	TRBV4-1	TRBJ2-7	TGCGCCAGCAGTAACCGACTAGCGGGAGAATACGAGCAGTACTTC	CASSNRLAGEYEQYF
14	.	TRBD1	TRBV6-2/TRBV6-3	TRBJ2-7	TGTGCCAGCAGAACGAAGGGACAGATTTACGAGCAGTACTTC	CASRTKGQIYEQYF
14	many	TRBD1	TRBV20-1	TRBJ2-3	TGCAGTGCTTCGGACAGGGATGGCACAGATACGCAGTATTTT	CSASDRDGTDTQYF
17	many	.	TRBV28	TRBJ1-3	TGTGCCAGCATTGGACATTTGACTGAACTTATCGGGGACACCATATATTTT	CASIGHLTELIGDTIYF
16	.	.	TRBV6-2/TRBV6-3	TRBJ1-1	TGTGCCAGCAGTTACTCGAAGGGGGAGGGTAACCCTGAAGCTTTCTTT	CASSYSKGEGNPEAFF
15	few	TRBD2	TRBV9	TRBJ2-3	TGTGCCAGCAGGGCGAGTGAGGCGGGAGAGGATACGCAGTATTTT	CASRASEAGEDTQYF
12	many	.	TRBV28	TRBJ1-4	TGTGCCAGCAGTAGCGCCCCTGGAAAACTGTTTTTT	CASSSAPGKLFF
10	few	.	TRBV24-1	TRBJ1-1	TGTGCCACCCTGTGGCTCGAAGCTTTCTTT	CATLWLEAFF
14	.	.	TRBV30	TRBJ1-4	TGTGCCTGGAGTGGGGGGCTAACTAATGAAAAACTGTTTTTT	CAWSGGLTNEKLFF
13	few	TRBD1	TRBV19	TRBJ2-3	TGTGCCAGTAGTATCGGACAGGGGCCGACGCAGTATTTT	CASSIGQGPTQYF
13	few	TRBD1	TRBV20-1	TRBJ1-6	TGCAGTGCCCAAGACAGGGGTAGTTCACCCCTCCACTTT	CSAQDRGSSPLHF
14	.	TRBD1	TRBV7-6	TRBJ1-2	TGTGCCAGCAGCCCTGGACAGGGCCCGCCCGGCTACACCTTC	CASSPGQGPPGYTF
15	.	TRBD2	TRBV20-1	TRBJ2-5	TGCAGTGCTGGACCGAGGGGACTACGTCGAGAGACCCAGTACTTC	CSAGPRGLRRETQYF
15	many	TRBD1	TRBV12-3/TRBV12-4	TRBJ2-5	TGTGCCAGCAGTTTAATCAGTACAGGGGAAGAGACCCAGTACTTC	CASSLISTGEETQYF
10	many	.	TRBV28	TRBJ2-7	TGTGCCAGCAAAGGCTACGAGCAGTACTTC	CASKGYEQYF
14	many	.	TRBV12-3/TRBV12-4	TRBJ1-6	TGTGCCAGTTCGAATCTGGGATTGGCTTCACCCCTCCACTTT	CASSNLGLASPLHF
14	many	.	TRBV9	TRBJ2-7	TGTGCCAGCAGCGTAGAAGGCAGGGACAACGAGCAGTACTTC	CASSVEGRDNEQYF
18	many	TRBD2	TRBV7-9	TRBJ2-7	TGTGCCAGCAGTTACCCACCTGATTTGCGGGAGCCCTCCTACGAGCAGTACTTC	CASSYPPDLREPSYEQYF
16	.	.	TRBV25-1	TRBJ1-6	TGTGCCAGCGGTGACTTTGAAGGGGGTTTTAATTCACCCCTCCACTTT	CASGDFEGGFNSPLHF
15	few	TRBD1	TRBV9	TRBJ1-2	TGTGCCAGCAGCCCCCGGACAGGGGGTTACTATGGCTACACCTTC	CASSPRTGGYYGYTF
14	.	TRBD1	TRBV4-1	TRBJ1-2	TGCGCCAGCAGCCATGGACAGGCGGACTATGGCTACACCTTC	CASSHGQADYGYTF
16	many	.	TRBV7-9	TRBJ2-7	TGTGCCAGCAGCCGCGGATACGGCCAGGGGGGTGACGAGCAGTACTTC	CASSRGYGQGGDEQYF
14	few	.	TRBV5-6	TRBJ2-5	TGTGCCAGCAGCTTGGAAGGGGATGGGGAGACCCAGTACTTC	CASSLEGDGETQYF
17	.	.	TRBV9	TRBJ2-5	TGTGCCAGCAGCCCCTGGGCGTCGGGCACATCTCAAGAGACCCAGTACTTC	CASSPWASGTSQETQYF
15	.	TRBD1	TRBV7-3	TRBJ2-1	TGTGCCGGCAGCTTAAACAGGGGGCTAATTAATGAGCAGTTCTTC	CAGSLNRGLINEQFF
14	.	.	TRBV19	TRBJ2-7	TGTGCCAGTAGCATGGCCGCCGGGGCCTACGAGCAGTACTTC	CASSMAAGAYEQYF
17	.	.	TRBV27	TRBJ2-7	TGTGCCAGCAGTTTATCGGGCTTTAGCGCAATACCCTACGAGCAGTACTTC	CASSLSGFSAIPYEQYF
14	.	.	TRBV23-1	TRBJ2-1	TGCGCCTGCAGTCAAAGGGTCTATCGGAATGAGCAGTTCTTC	CACSQRVYRNEQFF
14	.	TRBD1	TRBV12-3/TRBV12-4	TRBJ2-7	TGTGCCAGCAGGCCCCGGACAGGGGTCCACGAGCAGTACTTC	CASRPRTGVHEQYF
15	many	TRBD2	TRBV6-4	TRBJ2-1	TGTGCCAGCAGCTTAACTAGCGGGGCCTACAATGAGCAGTTCTTC	CASSLTSGAYNEQFF
16	few	.	TRBV15	TRBJ1-5	TGTGCCACCAGCAGAGATATGGGAATTAGCAATCAGCCCCAGCATTTT	CATSRDMGISNQPQHF